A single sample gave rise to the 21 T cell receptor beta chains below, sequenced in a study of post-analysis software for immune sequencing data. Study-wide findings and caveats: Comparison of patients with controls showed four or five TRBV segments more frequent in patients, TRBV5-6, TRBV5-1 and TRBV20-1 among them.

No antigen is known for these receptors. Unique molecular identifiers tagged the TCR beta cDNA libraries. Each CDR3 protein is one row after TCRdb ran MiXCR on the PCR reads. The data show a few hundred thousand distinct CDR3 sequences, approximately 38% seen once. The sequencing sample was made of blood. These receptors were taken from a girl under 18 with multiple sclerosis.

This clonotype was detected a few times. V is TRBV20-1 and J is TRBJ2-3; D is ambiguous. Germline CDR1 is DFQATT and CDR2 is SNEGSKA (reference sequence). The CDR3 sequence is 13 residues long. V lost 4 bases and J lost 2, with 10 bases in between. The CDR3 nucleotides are TGCAGTGCTACCGGCCCCAACACAGATACGCAGTATTTT. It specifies CSATGPNTDTQYF.

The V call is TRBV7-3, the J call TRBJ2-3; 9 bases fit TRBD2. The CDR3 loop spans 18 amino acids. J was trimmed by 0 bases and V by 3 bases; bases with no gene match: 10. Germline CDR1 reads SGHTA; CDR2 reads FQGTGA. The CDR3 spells CASSFFPFSGGSTDTQYF. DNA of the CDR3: TGTGCCAGCAGCTTTTTTCCGTTTAGCGGGGGAAGCACAGATACGCAGTATTTT.

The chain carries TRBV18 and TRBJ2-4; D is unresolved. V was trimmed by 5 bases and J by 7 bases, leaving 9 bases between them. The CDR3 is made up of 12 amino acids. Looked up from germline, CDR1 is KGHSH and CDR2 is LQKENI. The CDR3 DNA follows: TGTGCCAGCTCATCACGGTCGAACATTCAGTACTTC. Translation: CASSSRSNIQYF.

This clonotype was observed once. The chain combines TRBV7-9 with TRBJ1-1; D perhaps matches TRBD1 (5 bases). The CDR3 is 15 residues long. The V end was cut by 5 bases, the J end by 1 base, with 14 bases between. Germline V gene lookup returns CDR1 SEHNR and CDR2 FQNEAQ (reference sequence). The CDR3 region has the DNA TGTGCCAGCAGCCTGGGACCACAGGAGAACACTGAAGCTTTCTTT. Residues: CASSLGPQENTEAFF.

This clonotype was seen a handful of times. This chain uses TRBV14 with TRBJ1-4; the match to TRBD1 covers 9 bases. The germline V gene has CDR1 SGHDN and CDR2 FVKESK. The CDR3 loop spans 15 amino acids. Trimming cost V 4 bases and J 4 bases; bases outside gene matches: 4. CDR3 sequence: CASSPDRGSNEKLFF. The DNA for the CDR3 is TGTGCCAGCAGCCCAGACAGGGGGAGTAATGAAAAACTGTTTTTT. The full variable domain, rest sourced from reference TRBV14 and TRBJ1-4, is EAGVTQFPSHSVIEKGQTVTLRCDPISGHDNLYWYRRVMGKEIKFLLHFVKESKQDESGMPNNRFLAERTGGTYSTLKVQPAELEDSGVYFCASSPDRGSNEKLFFGSGTQLSVL.

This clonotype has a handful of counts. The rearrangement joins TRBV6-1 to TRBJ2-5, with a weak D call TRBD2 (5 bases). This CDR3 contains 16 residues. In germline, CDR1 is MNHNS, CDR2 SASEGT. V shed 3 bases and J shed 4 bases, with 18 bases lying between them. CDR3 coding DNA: TGTGCCAGCAGTGAGGCTCTAGCCGGGTTAGCAGAGACCCAGTACTTC. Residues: CASSEALAGLAETQYF.

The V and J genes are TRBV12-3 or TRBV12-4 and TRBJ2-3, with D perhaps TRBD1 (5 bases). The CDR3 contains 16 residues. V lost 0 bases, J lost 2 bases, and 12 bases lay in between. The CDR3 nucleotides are TGTGCCAGCAGTTTAGCGCCAGACAGCTTCACAGATACGCAGTATTTT. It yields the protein CASSLAPDSFTDTQYF.

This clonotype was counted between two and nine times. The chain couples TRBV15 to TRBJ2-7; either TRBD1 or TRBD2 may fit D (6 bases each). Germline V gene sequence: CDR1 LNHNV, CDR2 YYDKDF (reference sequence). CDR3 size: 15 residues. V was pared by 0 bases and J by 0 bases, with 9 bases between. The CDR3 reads CATSREGGPSYEQYF. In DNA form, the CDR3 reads TGTGCCACCAGCAGAGAGGGGGGCCCCTCCTACGAGCAGTACTTC.

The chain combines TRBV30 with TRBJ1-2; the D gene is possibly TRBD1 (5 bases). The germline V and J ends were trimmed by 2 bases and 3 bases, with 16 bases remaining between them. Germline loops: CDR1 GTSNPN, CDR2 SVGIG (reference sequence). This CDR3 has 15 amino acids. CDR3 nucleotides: TGTGCCTGGAGTTTGCCCGGGACCGTGGACTATGGCTACACCTTC. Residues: CAWSLPGTVDYGYTF.

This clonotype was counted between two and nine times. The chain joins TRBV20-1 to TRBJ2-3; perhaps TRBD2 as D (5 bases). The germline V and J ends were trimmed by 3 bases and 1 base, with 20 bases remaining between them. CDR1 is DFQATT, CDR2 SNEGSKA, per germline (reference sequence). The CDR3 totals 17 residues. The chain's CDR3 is CSASSPRGASGTDTQYF. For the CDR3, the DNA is TGCAGTGCTAGTTCCCCTCGGGGAGCGAGCGGCACAGATACGCAGTATTTT.

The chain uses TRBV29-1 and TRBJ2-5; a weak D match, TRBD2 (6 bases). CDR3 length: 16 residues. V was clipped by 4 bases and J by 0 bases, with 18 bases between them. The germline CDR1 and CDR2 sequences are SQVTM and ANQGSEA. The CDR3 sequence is CSVAAAGRLYQETQYF. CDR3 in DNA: TGCAGCGTTGCCGCGGCGGGACGCTTGTACCAAGAGACCCAGTACTTC. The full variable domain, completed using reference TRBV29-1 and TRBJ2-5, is SAVISQKPSRDICQRGTSLTIQCQVDSQVTMMFWYRQQPGQSLTLIATANQGSEATYESGFVIDKFPISRPNLTFSTLTVSNMSPEDSSIYLCSVAAAGRLYQETQYFGPGTRLLVL.

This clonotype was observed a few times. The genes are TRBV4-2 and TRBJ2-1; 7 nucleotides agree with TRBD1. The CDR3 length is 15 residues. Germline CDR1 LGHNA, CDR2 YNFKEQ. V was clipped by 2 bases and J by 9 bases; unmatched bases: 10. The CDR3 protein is CASSQTGDLAGEQFF. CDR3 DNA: TGTGCCAGCAGCCAAACAGGGGACCTAGCTGGTGAGCAGTTCTTC.

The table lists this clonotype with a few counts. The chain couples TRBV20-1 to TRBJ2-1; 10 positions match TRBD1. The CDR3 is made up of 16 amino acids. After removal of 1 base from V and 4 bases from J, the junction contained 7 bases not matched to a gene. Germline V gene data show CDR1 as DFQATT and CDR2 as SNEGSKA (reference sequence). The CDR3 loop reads CSARVDRGRKYNEQFF. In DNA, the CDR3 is TGCAGTGCTAGAGTAGACAGGGGGCGAAAATACAATGAGCAGTTCTTC.

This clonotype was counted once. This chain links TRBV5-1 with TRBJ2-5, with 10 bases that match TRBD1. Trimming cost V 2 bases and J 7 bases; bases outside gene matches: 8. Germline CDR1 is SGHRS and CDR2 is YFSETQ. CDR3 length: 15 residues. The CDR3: CASSFGQGVIGTQYF. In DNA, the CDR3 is TGCGCCAGCAGCTTCGGACAGGGGGTTATTGGGACCCAGTACTTC.

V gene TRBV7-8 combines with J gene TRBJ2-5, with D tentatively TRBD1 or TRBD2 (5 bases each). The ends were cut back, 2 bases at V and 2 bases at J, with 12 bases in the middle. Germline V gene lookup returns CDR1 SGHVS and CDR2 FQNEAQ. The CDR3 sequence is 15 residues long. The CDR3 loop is CASSLPRGRQETQYF. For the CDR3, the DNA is TGTGCCAGCAGCTTACCGAGGGGTCGACAAGAGACCCAGTACTTC. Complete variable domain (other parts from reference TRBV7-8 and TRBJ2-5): GAGVSQSPRYKVAKRGQDVALRCDPISGHVSLFWYQQALGQGPEFLTYFQNEAQLDKSGLPSDRFFAERPEGSVSTLKIQRTQQEDSAVYLCASSLPRGRQETQYFGPGTRLLVL.

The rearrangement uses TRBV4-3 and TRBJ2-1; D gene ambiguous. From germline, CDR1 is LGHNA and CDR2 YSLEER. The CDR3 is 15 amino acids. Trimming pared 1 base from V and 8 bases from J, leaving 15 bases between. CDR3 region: CASSQGIDWRDEQFF. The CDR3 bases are TGCGCCAGCAGCCAAGGAATAGATTGGCGCGATGAGCAGTTCTTC.

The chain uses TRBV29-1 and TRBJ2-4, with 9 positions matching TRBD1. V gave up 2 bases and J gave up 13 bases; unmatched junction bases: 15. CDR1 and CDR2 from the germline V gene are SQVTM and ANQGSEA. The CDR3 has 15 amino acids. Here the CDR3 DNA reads TGCAGCGTTGAACCGGGACAGGGTACGTCGGGGGAGCAGTACTTC. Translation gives CSVEPGQGTSGEQYF.

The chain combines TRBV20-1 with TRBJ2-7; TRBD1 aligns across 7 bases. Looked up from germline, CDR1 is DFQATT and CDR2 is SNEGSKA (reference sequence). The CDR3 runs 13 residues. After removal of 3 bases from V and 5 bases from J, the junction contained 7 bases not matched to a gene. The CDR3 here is CSASPDRADEQYF. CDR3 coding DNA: TGCAGTGCTAGCCCCGACAGGGCCGACGAGCAGTACTTC.

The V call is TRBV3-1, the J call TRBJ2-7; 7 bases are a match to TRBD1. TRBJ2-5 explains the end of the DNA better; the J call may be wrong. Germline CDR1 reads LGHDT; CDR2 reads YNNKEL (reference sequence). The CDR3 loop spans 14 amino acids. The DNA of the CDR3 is TGTGCCAGCAGCCTACTTGACAGGGAAAGGACCCAGTACTTC. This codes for CASSLLDRERTQYF.

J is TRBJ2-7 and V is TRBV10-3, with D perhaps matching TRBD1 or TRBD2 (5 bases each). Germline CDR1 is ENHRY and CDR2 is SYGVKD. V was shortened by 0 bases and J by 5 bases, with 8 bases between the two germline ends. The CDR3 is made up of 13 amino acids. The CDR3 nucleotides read TGTGCCATCAGTGAGTCGGGACCGAACGAGCAGTACTTC. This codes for CAISESGPNEQYF.

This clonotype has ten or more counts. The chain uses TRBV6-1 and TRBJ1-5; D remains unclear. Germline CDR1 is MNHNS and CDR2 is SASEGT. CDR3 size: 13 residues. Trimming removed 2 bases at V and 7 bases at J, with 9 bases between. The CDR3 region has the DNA TGTGCCAGCAGTGAAATATTCGACCAGCCCCAGCATTTT. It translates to CASSEIFDQPQHF.